This T cell receptor (beta chain) was identified in a study of shared clonotypes between healthy human individuals. The CDR3 is 19 residues long. Germline lookup yields CDR1 LNHDA and CDR2 SQIVND (reference sequence). The V gene end was trimmed by 4 bases and the J gene end by 2 bases; junction bases not matched to a gene: 14. Genomic DNA from each subset was divided evenly over several immunoSEQ plates. Using immunoSEQ multiplex PCR, the repertoire was profiled, and TCRdb retains in-frame clones only, with some absent. In the table there are approximately 1.5 million clones, approximately 98.5% of which are singletons.

The source material was naive CD4+ T cells sorted from blood. Sample subset: CD45RA+ positively selected. The TCR originated in a young man in good health. V gene TRBV19 combines with J gene TRBJ2-3; 11 bases agree with TRBD1. In DNA, the CDR3 is TGTGCCAGTAGTACCAGGACAGGGGGCCTTCTCACTTCCACAGATACGCAGTATTTT. Translating gives CASSTRTGGLLTSTDTQYF.